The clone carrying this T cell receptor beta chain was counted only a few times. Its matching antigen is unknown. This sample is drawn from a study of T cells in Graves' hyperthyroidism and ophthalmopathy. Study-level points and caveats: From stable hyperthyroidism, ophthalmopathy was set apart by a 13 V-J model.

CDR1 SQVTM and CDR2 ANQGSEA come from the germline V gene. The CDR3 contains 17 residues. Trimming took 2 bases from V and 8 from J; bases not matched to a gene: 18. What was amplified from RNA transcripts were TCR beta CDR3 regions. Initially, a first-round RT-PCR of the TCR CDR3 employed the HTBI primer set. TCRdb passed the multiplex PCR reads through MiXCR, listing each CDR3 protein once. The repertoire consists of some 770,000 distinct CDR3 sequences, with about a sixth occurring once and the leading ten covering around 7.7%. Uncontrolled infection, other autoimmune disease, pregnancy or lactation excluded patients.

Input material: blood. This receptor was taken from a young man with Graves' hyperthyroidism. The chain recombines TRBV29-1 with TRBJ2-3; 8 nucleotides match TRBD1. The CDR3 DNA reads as TGCAGCGTTGAACCAGAGCCGGGCGGACAGGGAATGATTACGCAGTATTTT. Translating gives CSVEPEPGGQGMITQYF.